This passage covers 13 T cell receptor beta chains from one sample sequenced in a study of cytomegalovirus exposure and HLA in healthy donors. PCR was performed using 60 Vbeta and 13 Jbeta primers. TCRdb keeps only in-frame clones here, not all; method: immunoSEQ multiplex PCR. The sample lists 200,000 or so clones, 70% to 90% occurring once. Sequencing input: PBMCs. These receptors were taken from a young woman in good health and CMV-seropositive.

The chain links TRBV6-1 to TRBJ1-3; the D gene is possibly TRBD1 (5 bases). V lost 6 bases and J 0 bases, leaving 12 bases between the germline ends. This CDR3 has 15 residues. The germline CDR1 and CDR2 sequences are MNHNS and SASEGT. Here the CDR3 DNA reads TGTGCCAGCAGGTTTTCAGGGAACTCTGGAAACACCATATATTTT. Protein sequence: CASRFSGNSGNTIYF.

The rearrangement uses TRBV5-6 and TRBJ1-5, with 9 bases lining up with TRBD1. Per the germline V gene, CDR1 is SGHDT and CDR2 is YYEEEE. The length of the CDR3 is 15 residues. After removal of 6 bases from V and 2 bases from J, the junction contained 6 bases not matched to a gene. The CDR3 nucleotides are TGTGCCAGCACGAGGACAGGGGATGGCAATCAGCCCCAGCATTTT. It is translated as CASTRTGDGNQPQHF.

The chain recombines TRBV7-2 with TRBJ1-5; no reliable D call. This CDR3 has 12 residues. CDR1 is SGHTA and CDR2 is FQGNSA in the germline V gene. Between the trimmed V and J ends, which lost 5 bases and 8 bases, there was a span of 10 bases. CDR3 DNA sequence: TGTGCCAGCAGCCTAAGAGGGAAGCCCCAGCATTTT. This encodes CASSLRGKPQHF.

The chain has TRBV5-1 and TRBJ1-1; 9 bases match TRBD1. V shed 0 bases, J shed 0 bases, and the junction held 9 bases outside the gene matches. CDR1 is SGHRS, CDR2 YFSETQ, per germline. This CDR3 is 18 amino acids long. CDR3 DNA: TGCGCCAGCAGCTTGGCCATAGGGACAGGGCTAATGAACACTGAAGCTTTCTTT. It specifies CASSLAIGTGLMNTEAFF.

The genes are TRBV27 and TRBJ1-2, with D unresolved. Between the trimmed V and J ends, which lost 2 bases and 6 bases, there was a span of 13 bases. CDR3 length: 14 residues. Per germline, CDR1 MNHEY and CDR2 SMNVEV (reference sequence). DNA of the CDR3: TGTGCCAGCAGTTTAGTAGCGGGGTATCATGGCTACACCTTC. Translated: CASSLVAGYHGYTF.

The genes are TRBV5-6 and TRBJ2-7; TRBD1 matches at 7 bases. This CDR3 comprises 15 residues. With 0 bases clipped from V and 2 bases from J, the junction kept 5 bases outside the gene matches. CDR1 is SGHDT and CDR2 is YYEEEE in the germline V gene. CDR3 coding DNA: TGTGCCAGCAGCTTGGGGGGACAGCCCGCCTACGAGCAGTACTTC. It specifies CASSLGGQPAYEQYF.

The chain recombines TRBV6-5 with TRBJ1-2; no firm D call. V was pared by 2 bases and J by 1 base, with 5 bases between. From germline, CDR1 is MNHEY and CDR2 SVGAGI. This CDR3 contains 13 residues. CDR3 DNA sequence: TGTGCCAGCAGTTACGGGCGTAACTATGGCTACACCTTC. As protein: CASSYGRNYGYTF.

This CDR3 reads CASRRGNGGGELFF. The CDR3 coding sequence is TGTGCCAGCAGGAGGGGCAACGGGGGCGGGGAGCTGTTTTTT. V gene TRBV27 combines with J gene TRBJ2-2; the D gene is possibly TRBD2 (6 bases). Looked up from germline, CDR1 is MNHEY and CDR2 is SMNVEV (reference sequence). The CDR3 has 14 residues. V was shortened by 6 bases and J by 7 bases, with 15 bases between the two germline ends.

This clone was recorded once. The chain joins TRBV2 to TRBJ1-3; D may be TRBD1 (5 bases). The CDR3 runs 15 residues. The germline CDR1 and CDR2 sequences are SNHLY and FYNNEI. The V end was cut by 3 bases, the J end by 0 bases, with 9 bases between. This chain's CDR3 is CASSETVHSGNTIYF. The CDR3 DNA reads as TGTGCCAGCAGTGAGACAGTGCACTCTGGAAACACCATATATTTT.

CDR3 sequence reads: CASSDGTNYEQYF. The CDR3 nucleotides are TGTGCCAGCAGCGACGGGACTAACTACGAGCAGTACTTC. The chain carries TRBV9 and TRBJ2-7; 7 bases line up with TRBD2. CDR3 length: 13 residues. Germline lookup yields CDR1 SGDLS and CDR2 YYNGEE. V lost 3 bases and J lost 3; bases outside the gene matches: 3.

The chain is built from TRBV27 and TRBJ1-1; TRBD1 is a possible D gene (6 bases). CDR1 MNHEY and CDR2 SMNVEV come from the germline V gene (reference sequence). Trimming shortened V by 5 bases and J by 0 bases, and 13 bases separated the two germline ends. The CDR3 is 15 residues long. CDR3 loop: CASSPLGGLNTEAFF. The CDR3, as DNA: TGTGCCAGCAGTCCCCTGGGGGGGCTGAACACTGAAGCTTTCTTT.

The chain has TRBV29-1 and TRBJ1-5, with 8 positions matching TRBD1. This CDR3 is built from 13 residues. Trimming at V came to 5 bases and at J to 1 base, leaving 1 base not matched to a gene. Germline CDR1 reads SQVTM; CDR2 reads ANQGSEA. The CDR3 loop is CSVQGASNQPQHF. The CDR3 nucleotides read TGCAGCGTTCAGGGGGCAAGCAATCAGCCCCAGCATTTT.

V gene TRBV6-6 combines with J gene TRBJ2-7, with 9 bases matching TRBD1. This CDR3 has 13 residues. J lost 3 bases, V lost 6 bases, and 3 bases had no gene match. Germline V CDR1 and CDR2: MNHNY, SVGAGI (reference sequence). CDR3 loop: CASRKGQGYEQYF. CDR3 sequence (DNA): TGTGCCAGCAGAAAGGGACAGGGCTACGAGCAGTACTTC.